One and the same sample provided the 29 T cell receptor beta chains below, sequenced in a study of control samples from healthy donors and cancer patients. Produced via immunoSEQ multiplex PCR; TCRdb's table is partial and in-frame only. The sample lists fewer than 85,000 clones; 91% were seen once. The source material was blood. All receptors derive from a man aged 25-45 years in good health.

CDR3 region: CAGSSGGPLSNQPQHF. CDR3 coding DNA: TGTGCCGGTTCCTCGGGAGGCCCTTTGAGCAATCAGCCCCAGCATTTT. This chain uses TRBV5-6 with TRBJ1-5; D call uncertain. Germline CDR1 is SGHDT and CDR2 is YYEEEE. The CDR3 covers 16 residues. With 10 bases removed from V and 1 base from J, the gap between germline ends came to 21 bases.

The V and J genes are TRBV19 and TRBJ1-5, with a tentative D call TRBD1 (6 bases). This CDR3 has 14 amino acids. Trimming took off 3 bases at V and 5 bases at J, with 11 bases between the two ends. Germline CDR1 is LNHDA and CDR2 is SQIVND (reference sequence). CDR3 DNA sequence: TGTGCCAGTAGTATTTGGGCAGGGGATCAGCCCCAGCATTTT. Its translation: CASSIWAGDQPQHF. Full variable domain (remainder filled in from reference TRBV19 and TRBJ1-5): DGGITQSPKYLFRKEGQNVTLSCEQNLNHDAMYWYRQDPGQGLRLIYYSQIVNDFQKGDIAEGYSVSREKKESFPLTVTSAQKNPTAFYLCASSIWAGDQPQHFGDGTRLSIL.

V gene TRBV6-5 combines with J gene TRBJ2-7; TRBD2 matches 10 bases. V lost 10 bases and J lost 1; bases outside the gene matches: 4. The CDR3 has 13 amino acids. Per the germline V gene, CDR1 is MNHEY and CDR2 is SVGAGI. The CDR3 DNA follows: TGTGCCATTACGGGACTAGCGTCCTACGAGCAGTACTTC. Protein: CAITGLASYEQYF.

The V gene is TRBV7-9, the J gene TRBJ1-1; no clear D. Looked up from germline, CDR1 is SEHNR and CDR2 is FQNEAQ (reference sequence). CDR3 size: 13 residues. The ends were cut back, 5 bases at V and 1 base at J, with 8 bases in the middle. The CDR3 loop reads CASSPTRNTEAFF. CDR3 nucleotide sequence: TGTGCCAGCAGCCCGACAAGGAACACTGAAGCTTTCTTT.

V is TRBV5-4 and J is TRBJ2-5; D is possibly TRBD1 (5 bases). V gave up 2 bases and J gave up 1 base, with 6 bases separating them. Germline V gene data show CDR1 as SGHNT and CDR2 as YYREEE (reference sequence). CDR3 length: 13 residues. The DNA of the CDR3 is TGTGCCAGCAGCTTCGACAGCCAAGAGACCCAGTACTTC. Its translation: CASSFDSQETQYF.

The chain uses TRBV27 and TRBJ1-5; D ambiguous. The germline V gene has CDR1 MNHEY and CDR2 SMNVEV (reference sequence). The CDR3 spans 15 residues. V was shortened by 3 bases and J by 0 bases, with 9 bases between the two germline ends. CDR3 DNA sequence: TGTGCCAGCAGTTTTCGGATTAATAGCAATCAGCCCCAGCATTTT. Translation: CASSFRINSNQPQHF.

The V and J genes are TRBV18 and TRBJ2-4; TRBD1 aligns across 7 bases. Germline V CDR1 and CDR2: KGHSH, LQKENI. The CDR3 loop spans 17 amino acids. J was trimmed by 0 bases and V by 3 bases; bases with no gene match: 8. This chain's CDR3 is CASSPGPGQTAKNIQYF. In nucleotides, the CDR3 is TGTGCCAGCTCACCGGGGCCGGGACAGACAGCCAAAAACATTCAGTACTTC.

The chain recombines TRBV2 with TRBJ2-5; TRBD1 agrees at 8 bases. Germline CDR1 is SNHLY and CDR2 is FYNNEI. The CDR3 is 15 residues long. V was pared by 6 bases and J by 5 bases, with 11 bases of the junction left unmatched. In nucleotides, the CDR3 is TGTGCCAGCAGCGAACAGGGGGTGAGGGGGGAGACCCAGTACTTC. This encodes CASSEQGVRGETQYF.

This sequence joins TRBV6-5 and TRBJ2-3; 7 nucleotides match TRBD1. This CDR3 comprises 15 residues. Germline values: CDR1 MNHEY, CDR2 SVGAGI. V shed 2 bases and J 6 bases; nucleotides not matched to a gene: 8. The CDR3 protein is CASSYGGRGTDTQYF. CDR3 in DNA: TGTGCCAGCAGTTACGGTGGCAGGGGGACCGATACGCAGTATTTT.

The V gene is TRBV16, the J gene TRBJ2-3, with D maybe TRBD2 (5 bases). Germline CDR1 and CDR2: KGHSY and FQNENV. Trimming shortened V by 7 bases and J by 6 bases, and 17 bases separated the two germline ends. There are 14 residues in the CDR3. The CDR3 here is CASTSDLRGDTQYF. The CDR3, as DNA: TGTGCCAGCACCTCCGACCTGCGCGGGGATACGCAGTATTTT. Full variable domain (remainder filled in from reference TRBV16 and TRBJ2-3): GEEVAQTPKHLVRGEGQKAKLYCAPIKGHSYVFWYQQVLKNEFKFLISFQNENVFDETGMPKERFSAKCLPNSPCSLEIQATKLEDSAVYFCASTSDLRGDTQYFGPGTRLTVL.

CDR3 nucleotide sequence: TGTGCCAGCAGCTTAGGCGGTTTACGAGGGAGGCGAAACACTGAAGCTTTCTTT. This sequence encodes CASSLGGLRGRRNTEAFF. The chain couples TRBV7-9 to TRBJ1-1; unclear D gene. This CDR3 spans 18 amino acids. The V gene lost 1 base and the J gene lost 2 bases, with 20 bases spanning the gap. Germline lookup yields CDR1 SEHNR and CDR2 FQNEAQ (reference sequence).

This clone has just one count. This CDR3 is CASSITYNSPLHF. The DNA for the CDR3 is TGTGCCAGCAGTATAACATATAATTCACCCCTCCACTTT. This chain joins TRBV12-3 or TRBV12-4 and TRBJ1-6; unclear D gene. Trimming pared 5 bases from V and 4 bases from J, leaving 6 bases between. CDR3 length: 13 residues.

The genes are TRBV3-1 (or the pseudogene TRBV3-2) and TRBJ1-2; D gene uncertain. The V gene's germline CDR1 is LGHDT and CDR2 YNNKEL (reference sequence). The CDR3 runs 13 residues. Trimming removed 1 base from V and 8 bases from J, with 11 bases in between. The CDR3 here is CASSQGGAGGYTF. In DNA form, the CDR3 reads TGTGCCAGCAGCCAAGGCGGAGCGGGAGGCTACACCTTC.

DNA for the CDR3: TGCGCCAGCACCCGGGGAGTAGGGCAAACCGGGGAGCTGTTTTTT. It is translated as CASTRGVGQTGELFF. J is TRBJ2-2 and V is TRBV5-1; the D gene is possibly TRBD2 (5 bases). V lost 6 bases and J lost 5, with 17 bases in between. The CDR3 runs to 15 residues. Germline assignment: CDR1 SGHRS and CDR2 YFSETQ.

V usage is TRBV18 and J usage is TRBJ2-3, with 7 bases fitting TRBD1. With 5 bases clipped from V and 2 bases from J, the junction kept 13 bases outside the gene matches. There are 17 residues in the CDR3. CDR1 is KGHSH, CDR2 LQKENI, per germline. The CDR3 bases are TGTGCCAGCTCATCCCTCCCTATCGGACAGGACACAGATACGCAGTATTTT. Translated: CASSSLPIGQDTDTQYF.

The rearrangement uses TRBV5-1 and TRBJ1-5; 8 bases are a match to TRBD1. Germline CDR1 reads SGHRS; CDR2 reads YFSETQ. This CDR3 region has 15 residues. V was clipped by 0 bases and J by 7 bases; unmatched bases: 6. The DNA for the CDR3 is TGCGCCAGCAGCTTGGGTGACAGGGGTAACCAGCCCCAGCATTTT. Its protein is CASSLGDRGNQPQHF.

This clone was counted between two and nine times. The chain joins TRBV10-3 to TRBJ2-7; 7 bases are a match to TRBD2. Germline V gives CDR1 ENHRY, CDR2 SYGVKD. The CDR3 is 13 residues long. V shed 6 bases and J 5 bases; nucleotides not matched to a gene: 7. The CDR3 sequence: CAIRGRELDEQYF. The CDR3 DNA follows: TGTGCCATCAGGGGGCGGGAGCTCGACGAGCAGTACTTC.

The genes are TRBV3-1 (or the pseudogene TRBV3-2) and TRBJ2-7, with a tentative D call TRBD2 (6 bases). V was trimmed by 4 bases and J by 5 bases, leaving 15 bases between them. Germline assignment: CDR1 LGHDT and CDR2 YNNKEL (reference sequence). CDR3 length equals 14 residues. CDR3 coding DNA: TGTGCCAGCAGCCGGGGGGACCGCGGGAACGAGCAGTACTTC. Translating gives CASSRGDRGNEQYF.

The chain recombines TRBV7-7 with TRBJ2-2; D perhaps matches TRBD2 (8 bases). The V and J ends lost 1 base and 0 bases respectively, with 15 bases between them. Germline lookup yields CDR1 SSHAT and CDR2 FNYEAQ (reference sequence). The CDR3 has 18 residues. The CDR3 region is CASSLEFSGTANTGELFF. For the CDR3, the DNA is TGTGCCAGCAGCTTAGAGTTTAGCGGGACAGCGAACACCGGGGAGCTGTTTTTT.

The chain couples TRBV19 to TRBJ2-2; the D is unclear. Germline values: CDR1 LNHDA, CDR2 SQIVND (reference sequence). The V end lost 4 bases, the J end lost 2 bases, and 8 bases lay between the germline ends. The CDR3 covers 14 residues. The CDR3 region has the DNA TGTGCCAGTAGTAGGCAAGATAACACCGGGGAGCTGTTTTTT. This encodes CASSRQDNTGELFF.

The V call is TRBV7-2, the J call TRBJ1-5; possibly TRBD1 for D (6 bases). From germline, CDR1 is SGHTA and CDR2 FQGNSA. The ends were cut back, 1 base at V and 3 bases at J, with 10 bases in the middle. The CDR3 is 15 residues long. CDR3 in amino acids: CASSLDGGYNQPQHF. In nucleotides, the CDR3 is TGTGCCAGCAGCTTAGACGGGGGCTACAATCAGCCCCAGCATTTT.

The chain recombines TRBV9 with TRBJ1-5, with TRBD1 matching over 8 bases. V lost 4 bases and J lost 6; bases outside the gene matches: 12. Germline CDR1 SGDLS, CDR2 YYNGEE. CDR3 length: 16 residues. The CDR3 DNA sequence: TGTGCCAGCAGCTCGGGGGGGACAGGAGGCAGTCAGCCCCAGCATTTT. As protein: CASSSGGTGGSQPQHF.

The chain is built from TRBV12-5 and TRBJ1-2; 7 positions agree with TRBD1. V shed 1 base and J 13 bases; nucleotides not matched to a gene: 9. Germline V gives CDR1 LGHNT, CDR2 FRNRAP. CDR3 length: 13 amino acids. The CDR3, as DNA: TGTGCTAGTGGTTTGGAACAAAGACAGGGTTCCACCTTC. Translating it yields CASGLEQRQGSTF. Complete variable domain (other parts from reference TRBV12-5 and TRBJ1-2): DARVTQTPRHKVTEMGQEVTMRCQPILGHNTVFWYRQTMMQGLELLAYFRNRAPLDDSGMPKDRFSAEMPDATLATLKIQPSEPRDSAVYFCASGLEQRQGSTFGSGTRLTVV.

The chain has TRBV7-2 and TRBJ1-1, with 7 bases that match TRBD1. This CDR3 is built from 14 residues. V trimming: 3 bases; J trimming: 5 bases; junction bases outside the gene matches: 6. Germline V gene lookup returns CDR1 SGHTA and CDR2 FQGNSA. The CDR3, as DNA: TGTGCCAGCAGCTTCCGGGACAGCCTTACTGAAGCTTTCTTT. It is translated as CASSFRDSLTEAFF.

This chain uses TRBV28 with TRBJ1-6; D is uncertain. The CDR3 covers 16 residues. The V end lost 3 bases, the J end lost 6 bases, and 15 bases lay between the germline ends. Germline V gene data show CDR1 as MDHEN and CDR2 as SYDVKM. The CDR3 here is CASSLRQLLVNSPLHF. The CDR3 bases are TGTGCCAGCAGTTTGAGGCAGTTGTTGGTTAATTCACCCCTCCACTTT.

This chain links TRBV6-6 with TRBJ1-1; D remains ambiguous. Trimming pared 5 bases from V and 0 bases from J, leaving 10 bases between. The CDR3 runs to 14 residues. Germline V gene data show CDR1 as MNHNY and CDR2 as SVGAGI (reference sequence). The CDR3 loop reads CASSPTVLNTEAFF. CDR3 DNA: TGTGCCAGCAGTCCAACCGTTTTGAACACTGAAGCTTTCTTT.

The CDR3 nucleotides are TGTGCCAGCAGCCCCCGGGACAGGGAGGGATCACCCCTCCACTTT. It is translated as CASSPRDREGSPLHF. The genes are TRBV9 and TRBJ1-6; 9 positions agree with TRBD1. CDR3 length: 15 amino acids. V dropped 4 bases and J dropped 10; count of bases not matched to a gene: 9. Germline V gives CDR1 SGDLS, CDR2 YYNGEE. The full variable domain, with the rest looked up from reference TRBV9 and TRBJ1-6, is DSGVTQTPKHLITATGQRVTLRCSPRSGDLSVYWYQQSLDQGLQFLIQYYNGEERAKGNILERFSAQQFPDLHSELNLSSLELGDSALYFCASSPRDREGSPLHFGNGTRLTVT.

This chain connects TRBV27 to TRBJ1-5, with no clear D. Trimming removed 6 bases at V and 0 bases at J, with 9 bases between. The CDR3 sequence is 14 residues long. In germline, CDR1 is MNHEY, CDR2 SMNVEV (reference sequence). The CDR3 bases are TGTGCCAGCAGAGCCGCCTCTAGCAATCAGCCCCAGCATTTT. Amino acids: CASRAASSNQPQHF.

This clone came up once. The chain's CDR3 is CASSSGGVSGNTIYF. CDR3 nucleotide sequence: TGCGCCAGCAGCTCCGGGGGGGTCTCTGGAAACACCATATATTTT. The V call is TRBV5-1, the J call TRBJ1-3; maybe TRBD1 (5 bases). V lost 3 bases and J 0 bases, leaving 10 bases between the germline ends. Germline-derived CDR1 and CDR2 are SGHRS and YFSETQ. This CDR3 is built from 15 residues.